This T cell receptor (beta chain) derives from a study of blood T cell repertoires in COVID-19. Study background: T cells, B-cell-depleted T cells, or PBMCs provided the cDNA or gDNA that served as material.

This CDR3 contains 14 residues. The V segment lost 4 bases and the J segment 9 bases; nucleotides outside the gene matches: 11. In Seattle, patients joined the study during active infection and were tracked longitudinally. Original methodology: Amplification of reference gene primers provided the estimated nucleated cell counts. Assay used: immunoSEQ multiplex PCR; TCRdb lists only in-frame clones, some missing. V and J calls and clone size are those listed in that table; D and trimming were worked out from the DNA. The data show over 85,000 clones, roughly 87% seen once. The V gene is TRBV5-7, the J gene TRBJ1-2; 8 bases are shared with TRBD1. TRBV5-7 falls under the ORF class, with uncertain function. Source material: peripheral blood. The receptor's source is a woman aged 50 to 60 with COVID-19, enrolled during active disease. In DNA form, the CDR3 reads TGTGCCAGCAGCCCCAACCGGGACAGGCCGAGCTACACCTTC. It codes for CASSPNRDRPSYTF.